This T cell receptor (beta chain) was sequenced during a study of shared clonotypes between healthy human individuals. The overall study: Three plates each covered CD4 naive and memory; CD8 naive two, CD8 memory one.

Source study methods: ImmunoSEQ yielded junction-only sequences lacking quality scores, so filtering differed. Data came from immunoSEQ multiplex PCR; TCRdb stores just in-frame clones and leaves some out. V, J and clone size are those of that table, while D and trimming were read from the DNA. In the table there are about 700,000 clones, around 74% of which are singletons. Germline V gene sequence: CDR1 SNHLY, CDR2 FYNNEI. V was trimmed by 8 bases and J by 5 bases, leaving 15 bases between them. CDR3 size: 14 residues. The sequencing input was memory CD4+ T cells sorted from blood. Subset meaning: CD45RA-negative fraction. The origin of this receptor is a woman between 25 and 40 years old in good health. The chain uses TRBV2 and TRBJ2-2; D possibly corresponds to TRBD2 (6 bases). As DNA, the CDR3 is TGTGCCAGCGGCCGGGACTTAGCTACCGGGGAGCTGTTTTTT. Translation gives CASGRDLATGELFF.